This is a list of T cell receptor beta chains from one sample in a study of T cell responses to AZD1222 COVID-19 vaccine. The assay was immunoSEQ multiplex PCR, and TCRdb's table has in-frame clones only and misses some. The sample yields 150,000 to 200,000 clones, 90% to 95% seen once. Material: peripheral blood, obtained on day 0 of AZD1222 vaccination. These receptors originate from an adult in good health. Both conserved end residues are part of each CDR3. A D gene is named only where the DNA matches it firmly. Clone sizes are given selectively: once, few, many, or a class where the clone is expanded.

J	V	size	D	DNA	CDR3
TRBJ2-7	TRBV5-6	-	-	TGTGCCAGCAGCTTGGTTGCGCTAGACGAGCAGTACTTC	CASSLVALDEQYF
TRBJ2-7	TRBV25-1	-	TRBD1	TGTGCCAGCAGTGAATCGATTCTGGGACAGGGCTACGAGCAGTACTTC	CASSESILGQGYEQYF
TRBJ1-1	TRBV18	-	-	TGTGCCAGCTCACCTTGGGGGAACACTGAAGCTTTCTTT	CASSPWGNTEAFF
TRBJ2-5	TRBV9	-	TRBD2	TGTGCCAGCAGCGTAGGACTAGCGGGAAAGGTAATGGAGACCCAGTACTTC	CASSVGLAGKVMETQYF
TRBJ1-1	TRBV6-5	once	TRBD1	TGTGCCAGCAGTTACTCACAGGGGCTGAACACTGAAGCTTTCTTT	CASSYSQGLNTEAFF
TRBJ2-3	TRBV14	-	-	TGTGCCAGCAGTTCGGTGGATACGCAGTATTTT	CASSSVDTQYF
TRBJ1-2	TRBV12-3/TRBV12-4	-	TRBD1	TGTGCCAGCAATATCCAGGGGGCTACTGGCTACACCTTC	CASNIQGATGYTF
TRBJ1-6	TRBV2	-	-	TGTGCCAGCTCTAATGGGGCTTCACCCCTCCACTTT	CASSNGASPLHF
TRBJ1-1	TRBV27	-	-	TGTGCCAGCAAGCAGGGGAACACTGAAGCTTTCTTT	CASKQGNTEAFF
TRBJ1-2	TRBV3-1/TRBV3-2	-	TRBD1	TGTGCCAGCAGCCGGGTATGGGACAGGGGGCGAAGTAGCTATGGCTACACCTTC	CASSRVWDRGRSSYGYTF
TRBJ1-2	TRBV5-1	-	-	TGCGCCAGCAGCTTGGATCCGGGTAACTATGGCTACACCTTC	CASSLDPGNYGYTF
TRBJ1-3	TRBV25-1	once	-	TGTGCCAGCAGTGATTTGCGGACCGCTGGAAACACCATATATTTT	CASSDLRTAGNTIYF